The clone carrying this T cell receptor (beta chain) is judged medium-sized. Its antigen is not known. This entry belongs to a study of liver allograft versus peripheral blood T cells. The overall study: Transplanted livers and recipients' peripheral blood had their T cell receptor repertoires compared. General study results and limits: A difference was reportedly observed between T cell receptor repertoires inside liver allografts and those in peripheral blood.

From the reads, TCRdb called clonotypes with MiXCR, one entry per CDR3 protein. This table holds approximately 8,600 distinct CDR3 sequences, approximately 15% found once. V gave up 3 bases and J gave up 0 bases, with 9 bases separating them. The CDR3 has 15 amino acids. The clonotype was recovered from a human patient who had a liver transplant. Some T cells here may be from the graft donor. The chain is built from TRBV12-3 or TRBV12-4 and TRBJ1-3, with unresolved D. The CDR3 loop is CASSLRAHSGNTIYF. CDR3 coding DNA: TGTGCCAGCAGTTTGCGGGCCCACTCTGGAAACACCATATATTTT.